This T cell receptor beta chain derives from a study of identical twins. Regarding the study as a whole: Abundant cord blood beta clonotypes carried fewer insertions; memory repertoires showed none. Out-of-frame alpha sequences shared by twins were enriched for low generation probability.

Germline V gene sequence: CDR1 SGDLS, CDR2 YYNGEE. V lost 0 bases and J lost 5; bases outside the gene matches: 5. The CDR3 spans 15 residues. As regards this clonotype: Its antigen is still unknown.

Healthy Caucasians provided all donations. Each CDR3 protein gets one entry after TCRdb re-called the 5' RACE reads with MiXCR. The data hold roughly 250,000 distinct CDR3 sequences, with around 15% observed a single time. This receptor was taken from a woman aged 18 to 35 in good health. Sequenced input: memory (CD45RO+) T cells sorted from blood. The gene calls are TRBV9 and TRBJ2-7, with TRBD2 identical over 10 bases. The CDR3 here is CASSVESGRADEQYF. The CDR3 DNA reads TGTGCCAGCAGCGTAGAGAGCGGGAGGGCTGACGAGCAGTACTTC.